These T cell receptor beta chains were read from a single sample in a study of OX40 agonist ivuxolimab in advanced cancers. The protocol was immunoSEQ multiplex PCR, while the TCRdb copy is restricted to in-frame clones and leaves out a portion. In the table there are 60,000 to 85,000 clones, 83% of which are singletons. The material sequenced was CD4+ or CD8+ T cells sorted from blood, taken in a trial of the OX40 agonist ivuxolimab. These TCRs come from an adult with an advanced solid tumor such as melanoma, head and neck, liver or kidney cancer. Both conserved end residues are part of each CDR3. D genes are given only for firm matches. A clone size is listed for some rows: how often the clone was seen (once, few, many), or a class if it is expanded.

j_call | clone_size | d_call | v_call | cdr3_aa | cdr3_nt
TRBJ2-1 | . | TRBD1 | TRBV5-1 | CASGVGTGGDEQFF | TGCGCCAGCGGGGTCGGGACAGGGGGCGATGAGCAGTTCTTC
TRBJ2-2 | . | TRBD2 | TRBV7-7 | CASSSGLAGGNTGELFF | TGTGCCAGCAGCTCGGGACTAGCGGGGGGAAACACCGGGGAGCTGTTTTTT
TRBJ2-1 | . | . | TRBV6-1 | CASSPPPDYNEQFF | TGTGCCAGCAGCCCCCCACCAGACTACAATGAGCAGTTCTTC
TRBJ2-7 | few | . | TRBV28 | CASSTPPRVQGEQYF | TGTGCCAGCAGTACACCCCCCCGGGTCCAGGGAGAGCAGTACTTC
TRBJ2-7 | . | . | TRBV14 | CASSQGLGSAPYEQYF | TGTGCCAGCAGCCAAGGACTGGGATCCGCTCCCTACGAGCAGTACTTC
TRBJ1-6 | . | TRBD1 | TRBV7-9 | CASSYGQGDSPLHF | TGTGCCAGCAGCTACGGACAGGGAGATTCACCCCTCCACTTT
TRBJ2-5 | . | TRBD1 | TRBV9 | CASSVYQGGLGQRPQTQYF | TGTGCCAGCAGCGTATATCAGGGTGGGTTGGGACAGCGCCCACAGACCCAGTACTTC
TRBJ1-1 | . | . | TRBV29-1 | CSVDGSGMGGLNTEAFF | TGCAGCGTTGACGGGTCAGGGATGGGGGGGTTGAACACTGAAGCTTTCTTT
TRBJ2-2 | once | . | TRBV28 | CASQGPQNTGELFF | TGTGCCAGCCAGGGGCCCCAGAACACCGGGGAGCTGTTTTTT
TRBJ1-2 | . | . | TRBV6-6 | CASYSLRPGVEKGYTF | TGTGCCAGCTATTCATTACGCCCAGGGGTAGAAAAAGGCTACACCTTC
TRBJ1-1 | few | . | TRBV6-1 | CASSVEERTEAFF | TGTGCCAGCAGTGTGGAGGAGCGCACTGAAGCTTTCTTT
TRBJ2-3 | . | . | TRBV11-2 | CASSYVGWGRTDTQYF | TGTGCCAGCAGCTACGTAGGGTGGGGGCGCACAGATACGCAGTATTTT
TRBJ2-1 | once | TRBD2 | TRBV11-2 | CASSRTSGGHNEQFF | TGTGCCAGCAGTAGGACTAGCGGGGGGCACAATGAGCAGTTCTTC
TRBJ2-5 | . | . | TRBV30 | CAWSGEVRETQYF | TGTGCCTGGAGTGGGGAGGTCCGGGAGACCCAGTACTTC
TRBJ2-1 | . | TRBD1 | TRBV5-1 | CASSFGQGARYNEQFF | TGCGCCAGCAGCTTCGGACAGGGGGCGCGGTACAATGAGCAGTTCTTC
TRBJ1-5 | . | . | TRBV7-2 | CASSTVYNQPQHF | TGTGCCAGCAGCACAGTGTACAATCAGCCCCAGCATTTT
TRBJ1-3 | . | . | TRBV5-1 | CASRPWVGGNTIYF | TGCGCCAGCCGCCCATGGGTAGGGGGAAACACCATATATTTT
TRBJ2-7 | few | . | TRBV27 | CASSLSVRGTYEQYF | TGTGCCAGCAGTTTGAGTGTTCGGGGTACTTACGAGCAGTACTTC
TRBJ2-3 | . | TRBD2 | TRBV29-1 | CSVRGLAGGSTDTQYF | TGCAGCGTGAGGGGTCTAGCGGGGGGAAGCACAGATACGCAGTATTTT
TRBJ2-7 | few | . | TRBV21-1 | CASSQGEAGDGEQYF | TGTGCCAGCAGCCAAGGAGAGGCAGGGGATGGAGAGCAGTACTTC
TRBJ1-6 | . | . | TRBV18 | CASSPQAAVGSYNSPLHF | TGTGCCAGCTCACCACAAGCGGCAGTGGGGTCCTATAATTCACCCCTCCACTTT
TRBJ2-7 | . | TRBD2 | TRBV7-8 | CASSSGLAGGPYEQYF | TGTGCCAGCAGCTCCGGACTAGCGGGGGGGCCTTACGAGCAGTACTTC
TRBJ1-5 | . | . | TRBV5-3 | CASSLVVGNQPQHF | TGTGCCAGCAGCTTGGTGGTGGGTAATCAGCCCCAGCATTTT
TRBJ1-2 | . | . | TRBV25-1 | CASSSPSGGYTF | TGTGCCAGCAGCTCCCCCTCGGGTGGCTACACCTTC
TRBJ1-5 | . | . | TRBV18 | CASSPANGRHSNQPQHF | TGTGCCAGCTCACCAGCTAATGGACGCCATAGCAATCAGCCCCAGCATTTT
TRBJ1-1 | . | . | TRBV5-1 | CASNSGGVNTEAFF | TGCGCCAGCAACTCAGGTGGAGTGAACACTGAAGCTTTCTTT
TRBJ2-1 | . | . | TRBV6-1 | CASGETGRNEQFF | TGTGCCAGCGGCGAAACAGGGCGCAATGAGCAGTTCTTC
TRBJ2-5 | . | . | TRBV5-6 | CASSVPPVPQETQYF | TGTGCCAGCAGCGTGCCGCCCGTACCCCAAGAGACCCAGTACTTC
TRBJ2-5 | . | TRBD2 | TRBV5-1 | CASSSAPQRGSTGETQYF | TGCGCCAGCAGCTCCGCTCCCCAGCGGGGGTCCACTGGGGAGACCCAGTACTTC
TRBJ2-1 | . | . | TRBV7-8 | CASSVWGGIRNEQFF | TGTGCCAGCAGCGTTTGGGGGGGCATTAGAAATGAGCAGTTCTTC
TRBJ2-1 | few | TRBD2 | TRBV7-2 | CASSFDSGRGGSAYNEQFF | TGTGCCAGCAGCTTTGATTCGGGCCGGGGGGGCTCCGCCTACAATGAGCAGTTCTTC
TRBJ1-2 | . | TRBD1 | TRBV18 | CASTRGQGYGYTF | TGTGCCAGTACACGGGGACAGGGCTATGGCTACACCTTC
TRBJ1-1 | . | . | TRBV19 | CASSISKETEAFF | TGTGCCAGTAGTATATCTAAGGAGACTGAAGCTTTCTTT
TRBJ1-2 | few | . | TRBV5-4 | CASSLRVTASLSYGYTF | TGTGCCAGCAGCTTGCGTGTGACCGCAAGTCTTAGCTATGGCTACACCTTC
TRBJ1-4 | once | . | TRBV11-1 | CASSRWTENEKLFF | TGTGCCAGCAGCAGATGGACAGAAAATGAAAAACTGTTTTTT
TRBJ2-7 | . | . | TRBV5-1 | CASSLTRGVLPPGLSYEQYF | TGCGCCAGCAGCTTGACCAGGGGGGTTTTACCTCCGGGACTCTCCTACGAGCAGTACTTC
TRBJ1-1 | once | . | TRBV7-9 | CASSFLGGTNTEAFF | TGTGCCAGCAGCTTCCTTGGGGGGACGAACACTGAAGCTTTCTTT
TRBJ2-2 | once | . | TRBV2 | CASSSKGVETGELFF | TGTGCCAGCAGTTCAAAGGGGGTCGAGACCGGGGAGCTGTTTTTT
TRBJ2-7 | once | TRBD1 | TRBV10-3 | CAISESGGQGFYEQYF | TGTGCCATCAGTGAGTCGGGTGGACAGGGGTTCTACGAGCAGTACTTC
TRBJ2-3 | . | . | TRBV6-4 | CASSPLMGSDTQYF | TGTGCCAGCAGTCCCCTTATGGGATCAGATACGCAGTATTTT
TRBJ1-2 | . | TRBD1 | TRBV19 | CASSMRTGVSGYTF | TGTGCCAGTAGTATGAGGACAGGGGTATCTGGCTACACCTTC
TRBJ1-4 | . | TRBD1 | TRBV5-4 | CASSRGPPGGDNEKLFF | TGTGCCAGCAGCCGCGGGCCACCAGGGGGGGATAATGAAAAACTGTTTTTT
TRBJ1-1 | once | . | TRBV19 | CASSARSGNTEAFF | TGTGCCAGTAGTGCCCGGTCGGGGAACACTGAAGCTTTCTTT
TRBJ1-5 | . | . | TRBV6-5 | CASSYSGGSGNQPQHF | TGTGCCAGCAGTTACTCAGGGGGATCAGGCAATCAGCCCCAGCATTTT
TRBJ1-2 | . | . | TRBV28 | CASSLWGQNYGYTF | TGTGCCAGCAGTTTATGGGGTCAAAACTATGGCTACACCTTC
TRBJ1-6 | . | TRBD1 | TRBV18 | CASSPAPGQDSPLHF | TGTGCCAGCTCACCGGCCCCGGGACAGGATTCACCCCTCCACTTT
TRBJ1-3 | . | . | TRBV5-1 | CASSLVPVAGNTIYF | TGCGCCAGCAGCTTGGTACCCGTCGCTGGAAACACCATATATTTT
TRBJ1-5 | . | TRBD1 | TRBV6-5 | CASRLTGNQPQHF | TGTGCCAGCAGGTTGACAGGGAATCAGCCCCAGCATTTT
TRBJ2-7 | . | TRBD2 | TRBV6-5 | CASSRRDYSYEQYF | TGTGCCAGCAGTCGTCGGGACTACTCCTACGAGCAGTACTTC
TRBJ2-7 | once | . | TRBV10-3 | CAISGLNEQYF | TGTGCCATCTCAGGGTTGAACGAGCAGTACTTC
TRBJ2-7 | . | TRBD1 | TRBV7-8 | CASSLVGGPYEQYF | TGTGCCAGCAGCTTAGTAGGGGGCCCCTACGAGCAGTACTTC
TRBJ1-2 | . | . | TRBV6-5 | CASSFYRENGYTF | TGTGCCAGCAGTTTCTACAGGGAGAATGGCTACACCTTC
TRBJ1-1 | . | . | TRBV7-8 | CASSFSGSNTEAFF | TGTGCCAGCAGCTTTTCAGGGTCTAACACTGAAGCTTTCTTT
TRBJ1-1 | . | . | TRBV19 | CASSLPGHLNTEAFF | TGTGCCAGTAGTCTACCGGGACACCTGAACACTGAAGCTTTCTTT
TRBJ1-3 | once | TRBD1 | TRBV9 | CASSVARDRAGNTIYF | TGTGCCAGCAGCGTAGCAAGGGACAGGGCTGGAAACACCATATATTTT
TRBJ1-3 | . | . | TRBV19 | CASRDLGSGNTIYF | TGTGCCAGTAGAGATCTTGGCTCTGGAAACACCATATATTTT
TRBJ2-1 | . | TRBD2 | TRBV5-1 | CASSLGSGGPYNEQFF | TGCGCCAGCAGCTTGGGTAGCGGGGGCCCCTACAATGAGCAGTTCTTC
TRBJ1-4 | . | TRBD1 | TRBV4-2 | CASSLGTGVEKLFF | TGTGCCAGCAGCCTCGGGACAGGGGTAGAAAAACTGTTTTTT
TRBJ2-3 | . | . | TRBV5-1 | CASSFMETDTQYF | TGCGCCAGCAGCTTCATGGAGACAGATACGCAGTATTTT